This TCR beta chain was recorded in a study of blood T cell repertoires in COVID-19. Study-wide context: The origin of the acute and convalescent COVID-19 samples was the United States, Italy and Spain. PBMCs, B-cell-depleted T cells, or T cells provided the cDNA or gDNA that made up the material.

Per the original data handling: Cell counts per sample came from amplifying reference gene primers. The assay was immunoSEQ multiplex PCR, and TCRdb's table has in-frame clones only and misses some. V and J calls and clone size are copied from that table; D and trimming were computed from the DNA. The sample lists around 97,000 clones; around four fifths were seen once. Germline CDR1 reads SGHNT; CDR2 reads YENEEA. The CDR3 has 15 residues. V was clipped by 5 bases and J by 1 base, with 9 bases between them. The receptor was derived from a human donor in a cohort sampled during active COVID-19. The sequencing sample was made of peripheral blood. The V gene is TRBV11-3, the J gene TRBJ2-6; D unclear. The CDR3 here is CASSVQSSGANVLTF. The CDR3 region has the DNA TGTGCCAGCAGCGTACAGTCTTCTGGGGCCAACGTCCTGACTTTC.